The 29 T cell receptor beta chains below come from one sample, sequenced in a study of T-cell memory formation after mild COVID-19. TCRdb ran MiXCR on the 5' RACE reads and lists one entry per CDR3 protein. The data contain hundreds of thousands of distinct CDR3 sequences, approximately 18% of them singletons. The source material was PBMCs or a T cell subset sorted from them (not recorded which). The source is a man aged 18 to 30 who had mild COVID-19 (a few samples of this study predate the infection). Cell type and time point are not known.

This clonotype came up a few times. This chain joins TRBV19 and TRBJ2-7, with D possibly being TRBD2 (5 bases). In germline, CDR1 is LNHDA, CDR2 SQIVND (reference sequence). The CDR3 loop spans 14 amino acids. V lost 5 bases, J lost 4 bases, and 15 bases lay in between. In DNA, the CDR3 is TGTGCCAGTAGTCGCAGCGGACCTTTTTACGAGCAGTACTTC. Amino acids: CASSRSGPFYEQYF.

The chain links TRBV19 to TRBJ1-1, with TRBD1 matching over 8 bases. Germline assignment: CDR1 LNHDA and CDR2 SQIVND (reference sequence). V trimming: 10 bases; J trimming: 1 base; junction bases outside the gene matches: 14. This CDR3 contains 16 residues. CDR3 sequence (DNA): TGTGCCACCTCGAACCGTCCCGGGACAGGGAACACTGAAGCTTTCTTT. Translated: CATSNRPGTGNTEAFF.

The sample holds a few counts of this clonotype. The V call is TRBV12-3 or TRBV12-4, the J call TRBJ1-2; D is uncertain. Trimming removed 5 bases at V and 3 bases at J, with 13 bases between. The CDR3 is made up of 14 amino acids. The CDR3: CASSRKDTDYGYTF. The DNA for the CDR3 is TGTGCCAGCAGTAGGAAAGACACCGACTATGGCTACACCTTC.

Only a few counts were recorded for this clonotype. The genes are TRBV15 and TRBJ2-4; D unclear. V lost 5 bases and J lost 2, with 7 bases in between. The CDR3 contains 13 residues. Germline V CDR1 and CDR2: LNHNV, YYDKDF (reference sequence). DNA of the CDR3: TGTGCCACCAGCGGAGTAACCAAAAACATTCAGTACTTC. This gives the protein CATSGVTKNIQYF.

This chain joins TRBV20-1 and TRBJ1-4; the D is unclear. Germline CDR1 and CDR2: DFQATT and SNEGSKA (reference sequence). Between the trimmed V and J ends, which lost 8 bases and 8 bases, there was a span of 18 bases. This CDR3 is built from 13 residues. CDR3 region: CSTKGAYGEKLFF. The CDR3 nucleotides are TGCAGTACAAAGGGAGCGTACGGGGAAAAACTGTTTTTT.

This clonotype showed up many times. The chain uses TRBV3-1 and TRBJ2-3; D not certain. The V and J ends lost 0 bases and 5 bases respectively, with 9 bases between them. Per germline, CDR1 LGHDT and CDR2 YNNKEL (reference sequence). The CDR3 sequence is 14 residues long. The CDR3 spells CASSQDGWQDTQYF. The CDR3 DNA reads TGTGCCAGCAGCCAAGATGGGTGGCAAGATACGCAGTATTTT.

The V call is TRBV20-1, the J call TRBJ1-2, with a possible D match to TRBD1 (6 bases). The CDR3 totals 15 residues. The V gene's germline CDR1 is DFQATT and CDR2 SNEGSKA (reference sequence). V lost 1 base and J 3 bases, leaving 15 bases between the germline ends. The CDR3 loop is CSARVVIGGYYGYTF. The CDR3 region has the DNA TGCAGTGCTAGAGTAGTGATCGGGGGCTACTATGGCTACACCTTC.

This clonotype was seen a handful of times. V gene TRBV7-2 combines with J gene TRBJ1-2; a weak D match, TRBD1 (6 bases). V dropped 0 bases and J dropped 7 bases, with 15 bases sitting between them. Germline assignment: CDR1 SGHTA and CDR2 FQGNSA. The CDR3 contains 15 residues. CDR3 residues: CASSLALGGWSGYTF. CDR3 coding DNA: TGTGCCAGCAGCTTAGCGCTGGGGGGCTGGTCTGGCTACACCTTC.

This chain uses TRBV4-3 with TRBJ2-2; TRBD1 aligns across 8 bases. Germline CDR1 is LGHNA and CDR2 is YSLEER. The CDR3 totals 16 residues. J was trimmed by 3 bases and V by 2 bases; bases with no gene match: 5. For the CDR3, the DNA is TGCGCCAGCAGCCAATACAGGGGGAGTGACACCGGGGAGCTGTTTTTT. Translation gives CASSQYRGSDTGELFF.

This clonotype has ten or more counts. The chain combines TRBV3-1 with TRBJ1-1; D may be TRBD1 (5 bases). With 4 bases removed from V and 11 bases from J, the gap between germline ends came to 14 bases. The CDR3 spans 12 residues. From germline, CDR1 is LGHDT and CDR2 YNNKEL (reference sequence). CDR3 in amino acids: CASSPRGRRAFF. CDR3 nucleotide sequence: TGTGCCAGCAGCCCCCGGGGCAGGAGGGCTTTCTTT.

The chain uses TRBV11-2 and TRBJ2-2, with D unresolved. The germline V gene encodes CDR1 SGHAT and CDR2 FQNNGV. Trimming removed 0 bases at V and 3 bases at J, with 11 bases between. The CDR3 has 16 residues. DNA for the CDR3: TGTGCCAGCAGCTTAGATCACACAGATTACACCGGGGAGCTGTTTTTT. Amino acid sequence: CASSLDHTDYTGELFF.

This clonotype was detected only once. V usage is TRBV7-2 and J usage is TRBJ1-2; 7 bases map to TRBD1. V lost 1 base to trimming and J lost 5 bases; unmatched junction nucleotides: 10. Germline assignment: CDR1 SGHTA and CDR2 FQGNSA. This CDR3 has 16 residues. CDR3 bases: TGTGCCAGCAGCTTAGATTTGGCAGGGGGGAGGTATGGCTACACCTTC. Translated: CASSLDLAGGRYGYTF. The whole variable domain, remainder taken from reference TRBV7-2 and TRBJ1-2, is GAGVSQSPSNKVTEKGKDVELRCDPISGHTALYWYRQSLGQGLEFLIYFQGNSAPDKSGLPSDRFSAERTGGSVSTLTIQRTQQEDSAVYLCASSLDLAGGRYGYTFGSGTRLTVV.

This clonotype was detected a few times. This chain links TRBV7-3 with TRBJ1-1, with D hard to call. The CDR3 consists of 14 residues. Germline-derived CDR1 and CDR2 are SGHTA and FQGTGA. With 5 bases removed from V and 3 bases from J, the gap between germline ends came to 13 bases. CDR3 coding DNA: TGTGCCAGCAGCCCCTTCGGACGGTACACTGAAGCTTTCTTT. Translating it yields CASSPFGRYTEAFF.

V and J are TRBV9 and TRBJ2-2; D ambiguous. V was trimmed by 0 bases and J by 3 bases, leaving 3 bases between them. There are 13 residues in the CDR3. Germline V gene sequence: CDR1 SGDLS, CDR2 YYNGEE. The CDR3 region has the DNA TGTGCCAGCAGCGTAGTCGACACCGGGGAGCTGTTTTTT. Its protein is CASSVVDTGELFF.

The CDR3 protein is CASSRLGHINEQFF. In DNA, the CDR3 is TGTGCCAGCAGTAGACTCGGGCATATCAATGAGCAGTTCTTC. The chain links TRBV6-2 or TRBV6-3 to TRBJ2-1, with D unclear. Trimming cost V 5 bases and J 6 bases, with 14 bases left between them. The CDR3 sequence is 14 residues long. Germline loops: CDR1 MNHEY, CDR2 SVGEGT.

The CDR3 loop is CASSLGPPSGDYEQYF. CDR3 DNA: TGTGCCAGCAGCCTCGGCCCGCCTAGCGGGGATTACGAGCAGTACTTC. The rearrangement uses TRBV5-4 and TRBJ2-7; the match to TRBD2 covers 9 bases. The CDR3 runs to 16 residues. CDR1 and CDR2 (germline): SGHNT, YYREEE (reference sequence). J lost 4 bases, V lost 4 bases, and 12 bases had no gene match.

This clonotype has only a few counts. J is TRBJ2-1 and V is TRBV7-3; D gene ambiguous. The CDR3 has 13 residues. Germline loops: CDR1 SGHTA, CDR2 FQGTGA. V gave up 4 bases and J gave up 4 bases, with 8 bases separating them. DNA of the CDR3: TGTGCCAGCAGCTCATACGGTTACAATGAGCAGTTCTTC. This codes for CASSSYGYNEQFF.

V gene TRBV7-9 combines with J gene TRBJ1-1; no definite D call. From germline, CDR1 is SEHNR and CDR2 FQNEAQ (reference sequence). The CDR3 spans 11 residues. Deletions cut 1 base from V and 7 bases from J, with 4 bases between. The CDR3 region is CASSLDVEAFF. The CDR3 DNA is TGTGCCAGCAGCTTAGATGTTGAAGCTTTCTTT.

This rearrangement joins TRBV6-2 or TRBV6-3 to TRBJ2-2; TRBD2 might be the D (6 bases). Germline V CDR1 and CDR2: MNHEY, SVGEGT. V was pared by 5 bases and J by 5 bases, with 9 bases between. The CDR3 is 13 residues long. The CDR3 is CASSLAWTGELFF. In DNA, the CDR3 is TGTGCCAGCAGTCTAGCGTGGACCGGGGAGCTGTTTTTT.

This chain uses TRBV7-9 with TRBJ2-7; the D gene is possibly TRBD1 (6 bases). This CDR3 is built from 13 residues. CDR1 and CDR2 from the germline V gene are SEHNR and FQNEAQ (reference sequence). Trimming took 5 bases from V and 2 from J, leaving 10 bases between them. The CDR3 coding sequence is TGTGCCAGCAGCAACGGACAGACCTACGAGCAGTACTTC. The encoded protein is CASSNGQTYEQYF.

The genes are TRBV11-2 and TRBJ1-2; D ambiguous. The CDR3 is 14 residues long. V lost 1 base and J lost 6, with 12 bases in between. The V gene's germline CDR1 is SGHAT and CDR2 FQNNGV. The CDR3 DNA follows: TGTGCCAGCAGCTTAGCGTCCCGATGGGATGGCTACACCTTC. Translation: CASSLASRWDGYTF.

This clonotype has at least ten counts. The DNA of the CDR3 is TGTGCCAGCAGCTTACGAGCGGGGGGGATCACAGATACGCAGTATTTT. It yields the protein CASSLRAGGITDTQYF. This chain links TRBV7-2 with TRBJ2-3; 10 bases are a match to TRBD2. V was pared by 2 bases and J by 2 bases, with 4 bases of the junction left unmatched. CDR1 is SGHTA, CDR2 FQGNSA, per germline. This CDR3 has 16 residues.

This chain uses TRBV10-3 with TRBJ2-1; 8 bases are a match to TRBD2. This CDR3 has 13 residues. The V gene's germline CDR1 is ENHRY and CDR2 SYGVKD. V lost 8 bases to trimming and J lost 4 bases; unmatched junction nucleotides: 4. The DNA of the CDR3 is TGTGCCATCCTGGCGGGGGGATACAATGAGCAGTTCTTC. This encodes CAILAGGYNEQFF.

This clonotype turned up a few times. V and J are TRBV7-3 and TRBJ1-2, with D possibly being TRBD1 (6 bases). The CDR3 totals 16 residues. Trimming pared 4 bases from V and 8 bases from J, leaving 23 bases between. The germline V gene has CDR1 SGHTA and CDR2 FQGTGA. CDR3: CASSSHLTRGGDGYTF. CDR3 in DNA: TGTGCCAGCAGCTCCCACCTCACCAGGGGTGGGGACGGCTACACCTTC.

The rearrangement joins TRBV5-1 to TRBJ2-3, with D unresolved. Trimming pared 0 bases from V and 8 bases from J, leaving 16 bases between. The CDR3 loop spans 15 amino acids. The germline V gene has CDR1 SGHRS and CDR2 YFSETQ. CDR3 in amino acids: CASSLDIPASVTQYF. The CDR3 region has the DNA TGCGCCAGCAGCTTGGATATACCCGCCAGCGTTACGCAGTATTTT. The variable domain in full, with the rest retrieved from reference TRBV5-1 and TRBJ2-3, is KAGVTQTPRYLIKTRGQQVTLSCSPISGHRSVSWYQQTPGQGLQFLFEYFSETQRNKGNFPGRFSGRQFSNSRSEMNVSTLELGDSALYLCASSLDIPASVTQYFGPGTRLTVL.

The chain employs TRBV15 and TRBJ1-2; maybe TRBD1 (5 bases). This CDR3 spans 14 amino acids. In germline, CDR1 is LNHNV, CDR2 YYDKDF (reference sequence). V was clipped by 5 bases and J by 8 bases, with 18 bases between them. CDR3 sequence: CATSSRRTPEGYTF. The CDR3 DNA reads as TGTGCCACCAGCTCTCGGAGGACACCGGAGGGCTACACCTTC.

There are a few counts of this clonotype. The chain couples TRBV29-1 to TRBJ1-2; D uncertain. Germline V gene data show CDR1 as SQVTM and CDR2 as ANQGSEA. This CDR3 comprises 13 residues. Trimming removed 8 bases from V and 0 bases from J, with 13 bases in between. As DNA, the CDR3 is TGCAGCATCAACCGGTTAGCTAACTATGGCTACACCTTC. The encoded protein is CSINRLANYGYTF.

The V gene is TRBV5-1, the J gene TRBJ2-6; 9 nucleotides agree with TRBD1. From germline, CDR1 is SGHRS and CDR2 YFSETQ. This CDR3 is built from 17 residues. J gave up 1 base and V 4 bases, and 6 bases lay outside the gene matches. The CDR3 DNA reads TGCGCCAGCAGCCTGCAGACAGGGGGATCTGGGGCCAACGTCCTGACTTTC. Translating gives CASSLQTGGSGANVLTF.

This chain links TRBV10-3 with TRBJ1-5; the match to TRBD1 covers 8 bases. With 0 bases clipped from V and 6 bases from J, the junction kept 10 bases outside the gene matches. CDR3 length equals 17 residues. From germline, CDR1 is ENHRY and CDR2 SYGVKD. The CDR3 region is CAISESLGQGASQPQHF. As DNA, the CDR3 is TGTGCCATCAGTGAGTCGTTAGGACAGGGCGCTAGTCAGCCCCAGCATTTT.